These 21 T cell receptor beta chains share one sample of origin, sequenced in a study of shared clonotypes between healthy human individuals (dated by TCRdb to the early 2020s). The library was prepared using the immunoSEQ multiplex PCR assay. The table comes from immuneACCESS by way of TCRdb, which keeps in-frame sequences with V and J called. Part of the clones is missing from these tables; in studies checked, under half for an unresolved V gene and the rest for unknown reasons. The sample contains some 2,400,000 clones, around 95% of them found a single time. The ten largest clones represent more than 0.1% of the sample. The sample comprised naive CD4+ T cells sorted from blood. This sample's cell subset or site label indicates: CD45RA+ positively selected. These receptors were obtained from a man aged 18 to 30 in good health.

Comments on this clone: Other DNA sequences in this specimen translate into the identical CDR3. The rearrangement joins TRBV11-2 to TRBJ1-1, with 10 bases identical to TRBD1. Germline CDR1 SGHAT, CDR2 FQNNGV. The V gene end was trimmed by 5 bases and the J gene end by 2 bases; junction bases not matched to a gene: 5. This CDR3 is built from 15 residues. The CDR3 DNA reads TGTGCCAGCAGCCTGACAGGGGGCTTAAACACTGAAGCTTTCTTT. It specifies CASSLTGGLNTEAFF.

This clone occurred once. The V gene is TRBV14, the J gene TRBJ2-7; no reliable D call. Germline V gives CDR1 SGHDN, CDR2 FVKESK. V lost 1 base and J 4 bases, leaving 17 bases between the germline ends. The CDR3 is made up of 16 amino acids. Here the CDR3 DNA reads TGTGCCAGCAGCCAAGGGTCGGCGATTAATGTATACGAGCAGTACTTC. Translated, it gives CASSQGSAINVYEQYF. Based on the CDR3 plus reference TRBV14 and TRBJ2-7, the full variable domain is EAGVTQFPSHSVIEKGQTVTLRCDPISGHDNLYWYRRVMGKEIKFLLHFVKESKQDESGMPNNRFLAERTGGTYSTLKVQPAELEDSGVYFCASSQGSAINVYEQYFGPGTRLTVT.

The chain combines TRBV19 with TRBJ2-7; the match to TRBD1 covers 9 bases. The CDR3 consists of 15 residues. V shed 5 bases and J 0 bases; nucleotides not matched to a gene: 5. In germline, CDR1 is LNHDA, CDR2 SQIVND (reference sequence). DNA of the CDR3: TGTGCCAGTAGTCCATCGACAGGGGGCTCCTACGAGCAGTACTTC. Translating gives CASSPSTGGSYEQYF.

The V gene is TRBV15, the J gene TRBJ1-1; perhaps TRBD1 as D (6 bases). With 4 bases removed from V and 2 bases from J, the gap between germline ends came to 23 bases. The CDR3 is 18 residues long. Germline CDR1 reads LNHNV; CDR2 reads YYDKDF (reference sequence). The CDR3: CATSTAPRDISYNTEAFF. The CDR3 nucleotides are TGTGCCACCAGCACAGCCCCCCGGGACATCTCTTATAACACTGAAGCTTTCTTT.

The CDR3 coding sequence is TGTGCCAGCAGTTCCGGGGGCGGGTGGGCCTACGAGCAGTACTTC. Translated, it gives CASSSGGGWAYEQYF. V usage is TRBV6-5 and J usage is TRBJ2-7; either TRBD1 or TRBD2 may fit D (6 bases each). Germline V lookup: CDR1 MNHEY, CDR2 SVGAGI. This CDR3 spans 15 amino acids. V was cut by 4 bases and J by 2 bases, with 15 bases left in between.

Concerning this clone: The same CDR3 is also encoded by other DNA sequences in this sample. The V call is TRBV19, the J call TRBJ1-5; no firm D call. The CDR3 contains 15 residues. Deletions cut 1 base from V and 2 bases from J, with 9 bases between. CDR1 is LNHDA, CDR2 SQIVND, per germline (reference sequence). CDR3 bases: TGTGCCAGTAGTATAGTTCGGGCGGGCAATCAGCCCCAGCATTTT. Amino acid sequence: CASSIVRAGNQPQHF.

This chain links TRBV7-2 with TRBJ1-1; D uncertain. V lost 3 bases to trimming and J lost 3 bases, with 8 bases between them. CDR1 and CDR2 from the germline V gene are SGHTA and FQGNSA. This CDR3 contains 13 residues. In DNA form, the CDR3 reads TGTGCCAGCAGCTTCGCGGGGTACACTGAAGCTTTCTTT. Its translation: CASSFAGYTEAFF.

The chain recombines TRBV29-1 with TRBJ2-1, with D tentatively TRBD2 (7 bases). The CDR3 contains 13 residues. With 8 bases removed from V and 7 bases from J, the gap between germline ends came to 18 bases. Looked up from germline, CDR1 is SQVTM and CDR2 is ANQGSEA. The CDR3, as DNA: TGCAGCCTTTCGCGGGGGCTCGTAAATGAGCAGTTCTTC. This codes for CSLSRGLVNEQFF.

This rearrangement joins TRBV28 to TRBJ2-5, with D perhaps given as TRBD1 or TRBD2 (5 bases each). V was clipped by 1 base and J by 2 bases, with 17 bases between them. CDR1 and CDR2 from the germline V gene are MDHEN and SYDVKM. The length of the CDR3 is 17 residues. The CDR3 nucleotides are TGTGCCAGCAGTTTATTTGTGTGGGACCCAGGACAAGAGACCCAGTACTTC. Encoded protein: CASSLFVWDPGQETQYF.

As DNA, the CDR3 is TGCGCCAGCAGCGGGCCGTGGGGCCTCACCGGGGAGCTGTTTTTT. Encoded protein: CASSGPWGLTGELFF. This rearrangement joins TRBV5-1 to TRBJ2-2, with TRBD1 as a possible D gene (5 bases). Trimming cost V 4 bases and J 4 bases, with 14 bases left between them. Germline lookup yields CDR1 SGHRS and CDR2 YFSETQ. The CDR3 loop spans 15 amino acids.

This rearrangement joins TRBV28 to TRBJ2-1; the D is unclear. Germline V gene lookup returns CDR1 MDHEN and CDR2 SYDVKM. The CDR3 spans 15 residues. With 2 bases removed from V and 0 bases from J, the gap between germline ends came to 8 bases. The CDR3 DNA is TGTGCCAGCAGTTTAACCTCGCTCTCCTACAATGAGCAGTTCTTC. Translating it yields CASSLTSLSYNEQFF.

The chain's CDR3 is CASSVDPGGTNSGNTIYF. CDR3 sequence (DNA): TGTGCCAGCAGCGTAGACCCAGGGGGGACAAACTCTGGAAACACCATATATTTT. The chain recombines TRBV9 with TRBJ1-3; 7 nucleotides align to TRBD1. This CDR3 is 18 amino acids long. Germline assignment: CDR1 SGDLS and CDR2 YYNGEE. V dropped 0 bases and J dropped 0; count of bases not matched to a gene: 9.

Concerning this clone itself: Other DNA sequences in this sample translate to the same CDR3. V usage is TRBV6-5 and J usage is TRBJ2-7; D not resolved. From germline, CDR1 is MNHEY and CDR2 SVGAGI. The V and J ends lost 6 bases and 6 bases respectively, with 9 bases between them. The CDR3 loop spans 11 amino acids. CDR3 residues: CASSRRGEQYF. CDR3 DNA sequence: TGTGCCAGCAGCCGGCGTGGCGAGCAGTACTTC.

CDR3 protein: CAWNAGGRGLGGTEAFF. CDR3 nucleotides: TGTGCCTGGAACGCCGGAGGCAGGGGGCTGGGGGGCACTGAAGCTTTCTTT. The chain carries TRBV30 and TRBJ1-1, with 8 bases that match TRBD1. V trimming: 4 bases; J trimming: 4 bases; junction bases outside the gene matches: 17. Germline V gives CDR1 GTSNPN, CDR2 SVGIG (reference sequence). The CDR3 contains 17 residues.

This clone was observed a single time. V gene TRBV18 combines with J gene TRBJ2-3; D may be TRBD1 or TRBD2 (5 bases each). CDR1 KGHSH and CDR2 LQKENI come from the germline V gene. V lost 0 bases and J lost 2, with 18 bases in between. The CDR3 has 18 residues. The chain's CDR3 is CASSPPGGGGGLTDTQYF. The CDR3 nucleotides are TGTGCCAGCTCACCACCGGGTGGCGGTGGGGGTCTCACAGATACGCAGTATTTT.

The DNA for the CDR3 is TGTGCCAGCAGCGTAGGAGTGCCCGGGGAGCTGTTTTTT. It codes for CASSVGVPGELFF. The V call is TRBV9, the J call TRBJ2-2; the D is unclear. The V end lost 0 bases, the J end lost 6 bases, and 6 bases lay between the germline ends. Germline CDR1 reads SGDLS; CDR2 reads YYNGEE. This CDR3 region has 13 residues.

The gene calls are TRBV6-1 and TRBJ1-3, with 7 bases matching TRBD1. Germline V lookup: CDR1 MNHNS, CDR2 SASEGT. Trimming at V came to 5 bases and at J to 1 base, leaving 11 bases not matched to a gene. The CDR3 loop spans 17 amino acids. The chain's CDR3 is CASSQEQGRLSGNTIYF. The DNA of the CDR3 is TGTGCCAGCAGTCAAGAACAGGGGCGTTTGTCTGGAAACACCATATATTTT.

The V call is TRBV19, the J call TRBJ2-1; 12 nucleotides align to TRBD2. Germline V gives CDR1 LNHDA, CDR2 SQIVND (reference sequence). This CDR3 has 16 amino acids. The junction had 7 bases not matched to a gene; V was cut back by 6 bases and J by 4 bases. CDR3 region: CASRQTSGSSYNEQFF. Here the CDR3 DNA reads TGTGCCAGTAGGCAGACTAGCGGGAGTTCGTACAATGAGCAGTTCTTC.

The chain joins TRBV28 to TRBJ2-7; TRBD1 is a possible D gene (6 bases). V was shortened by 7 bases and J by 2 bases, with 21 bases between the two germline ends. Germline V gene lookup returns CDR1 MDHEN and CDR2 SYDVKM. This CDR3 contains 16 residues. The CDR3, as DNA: TGTGCCAGCATTCCTAGGGCCCCAGGGGAGCCCTACGAGCAGTACTTC. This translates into CASIPRAPGEPYEQYF.

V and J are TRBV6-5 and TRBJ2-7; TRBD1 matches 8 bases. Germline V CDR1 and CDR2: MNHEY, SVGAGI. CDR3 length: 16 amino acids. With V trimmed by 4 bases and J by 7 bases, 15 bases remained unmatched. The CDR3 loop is CASSSPIWTGIWEQYF. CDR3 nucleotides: TGTGCCAGCAGTTCTCCAATCTGGACAGGGATTTGGGAGCAGTACTTC.

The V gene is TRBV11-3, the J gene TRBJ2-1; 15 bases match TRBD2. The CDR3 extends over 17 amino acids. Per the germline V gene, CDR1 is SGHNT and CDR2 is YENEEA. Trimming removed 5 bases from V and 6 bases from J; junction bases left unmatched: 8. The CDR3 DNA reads TGTGCCAGCAGCCGGACTAGCGGGGGGGCCGTAAGCAATGAGCAGTTCTTC. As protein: CASSRTSGGAVSNEQFF.